A selection of T cell receptor beta chains follows, all from one sample in a study of glioma-infiltrating T cells. TCRdb ran MiXCR on the multiplex PCR reads and lists one entry per CDR3 protein. The sample lists about 110,000 distinct CDR3 sequences, 25% to 30% occurring once. What was sequenced was glioma tissue, nonneoplastic brain tissue, or PBMCs (not recorded which). Receptor source: a human donor with low-grade glioma or glioblastoma, undergoing nonglioma brain surgery, or in good health (not recorded which). Each CDR3 is given with its conserved first and last residue. A D gene is named only where the DNA matches it firmly. Size values are once, few and many counts, or a class for expanded clones, and some rows have none.

v_gene	j_gene	abundance	d_gene	CDR3aa	CDR3nt
TRBV27	TRBJ1-1	many	.	CASSSADRNTEAFF	TGTGCCAGCAGTTCCGCGGACAGGAACACTGAAGCTTTCTTT
TRBV6-5	TRBJ2-5	.	.	CVSLFWGPEGTQYF	TGTGTTAGCCTGTTTTGGGGTCCGGAAGGAACCCAGTACTTC
TRBV6-4	TRBJ1-1	many	TRBD1	CASSDTDRGTEAFF	TGTGCCAGCAGTGATACCGACAGGGGCACTGAAGCTTTCTTT
TRBV4-3	TRBJ2-7	.	TRBD1	CASSQADRVYEQYF	TGCGCCAGCAGCCAAGCGGACAGGGTCTACGAGCAGTACTTC
TRBV6-6	TRBJ2-4	many	.	CASSYEPTLAKNIQYF	TGTGCCAGCAGTTACGAACCCACGTTAGCCAAAAACATTCAGTACTTC
TRBV6-5	TRBJ2-1	.	.	CASRVAAPRYEQFF	TGTGCCAGCAGGGTAGCTGCACCCCGCTATGAGCAGTTCTTC
TRBV6-2/TRBV6-3	TRBJ2-1	many	.	CASSYWGVSYNEQFF	TGTGCCAGCAGTTATTGGGGGGTCTCCTACAATGAGCAGTTCTTC
TRBV4-2	TRBJ2-1	many	TRBD2	CASSRAGGPGNEQFF	TGTGCCAGCAGCCGAGCGGGAGGGCCGGGCAATGAGCAGTTCTTC
TRBV2	TRBJ2-1	many	.	CASSVFWNNEQFF	TGTGCCAGCAGTGTTTTCTGGAACAATGAGCAGTTCTTC
TRBV28	TRBJ2-1	many	.	CASSLGTSYNEQFF	TGTGCCAGCAGTCTAGGAACCTCCTACAATGAGCAGTTCTTC
TRBV4-1	TRBJ1-2	.	TRBD1	CASSPYTGQGNYGYNF	TGCGCCAGCAGCCCCTACACCGGACAGGGGAACTATGGCTACAACTTC
TRBV29-1	TRBJ2-1	few	.	CSVQRASIPNEQFF	TGCAGCGTCCAACGGGCTAGCATCCCCAATGAGCAGTTCTTC
TRBV7-9	TRBJ2-3	many	.	CASSSTVGFTDTQYF	TGTGCCAGCAGCTCGACCGTAGGGTTCACAGATACGCAGTATTTT
TRBV2	TRBJ1-1	many	.	CASSVLGGRNTEAFF	TGTGCCAGCAGTGTTCTAGGGGGAAGGAACACTGAAGCTTTCTTT
TRBV11-2	TRBJ2-1	many	.	CASSSWSGGTEQFF	TGTGCCAGCAGTTCCTGGAGTGGCGGGACTGAGCAGTTCTTC
TRBV3-1	TRBJ2-7	.	.	CASSLAGVYEQYF	TGTGCCAGCAGCCTCGCCGGGGTCTACGAGCAGTACTTC
TRBV20-1	TRBJ1-1	many	.	CSARDRRGVTEAFF	TGCAGTGCTAGAGATCGTAGGGGGGTCACTGAAGCTTTCTTT
TRBV3-1	TRBJ1-2	many	.	CASSQESTGTNYGYTF	TGTGCCAGCAGCCAAGAGAGTACAGGGACCAACTATGGCTACACCTTC
TRBV18	TRBJ1-1	many	.	CASSPRSDTEAFF	TGTGCCAGCTCACCACGCTCAGACACTGAAGCTTTCTTT
TRBV7-9	TRBJ1-5	.	.	CASSPPPDRTRDQPQHF	TGTGCCAGCAGCCCGCCCCCTGACAGGACCCGCGATCAGCCCCAGCATTTT
TRBV9	TRBJ2-1	few	.	CASSVGLNNEQFF	TGTGCCAGCAGCGTGGGTCTTAACAATGAGCAGTTCTTC
TRBV7-2	TRBJ1-2	.	.	CASSLEAGGPIYGYTF	TGTGCCAGCAGCTTAGAGGCAGGCGGTCCCATCTATGGCTACACCTTC
TRBV6-9	TRBJ1-1	.	.	CASSHLTNTEAFF	TGTGCCAGCAGTCATCTGACGAACACTGAAGCTTTCTTT
TRBV7-2	TRBJ2-2	few	.	CASSLGTNTGELFF	TGTGCCAGCAGCTTGGGGACTAACACCGGGGAGCTGTTTTTT
TRBV20-1	TRBJ2-7	many	.	CSAGWKEGTTQMEQYF	TGCAGTGCTGGATGGAAGGAAGGAACGACGCAGATGGAGCAGTACTTC
TRBV29-1	TRBJ2-5	many	TRBD1	CSARDRGREETQYF	TGCAGCGCCCGGGACAGGGGGCGCGAAGAGACCCAGTACTTC
TRBV5-1	TRBJ2-7	many	.	CASSLREEYEQYF	TGCGCCAGCAGCTTGCGGGAAGAGTACGAGCAGTACTTC
TRBV11-2	TRBJ1-1	.	.	CASRRAGTPMGAEAFF	TGTGCCAGCAGGCGGGCCGGTACTCCCATGGGGGCTGAAGCTTTCTTT
TRBV18	TRBJ2-1	many	TRBD1	CASSRSGTAYNEQFF	TGTGCCAGCTCACGTTCCGGGACAGCTTACAATGAGCAGTTCTTC
TRBV7-2	TRBJ2-5	many	TRBD2	CASSSPMGGETQYF	TGTGCCAGCAGCTCCCCTATGGGGGGGGAGACCCAGTACTTC
TRBV30	TRBJ1-1	.	.	CAGGRGNAEAFF	TGTGCCGGGGGAAGGGGAAACGCTGAAGCTTTCTTT
TRBV7-3	TRBJ1-2	many	.	CASSFDPVGGYTF	TGTGCCAGCAGCTTTGATCCTGTTGGCGGCTACACCTTC
TRBV2	TRBJ2-7	.	.	CASSTQGTDEQYF	TGTGCCAGCAGTACCCAGGGGACGGACGAGCAGTACTTC
TRBV6-1	TRBJ1-5	many	.	CASTLRQSNQPQHF	TGTGCCAGCACTCTAAGACAGAGCAATCAGCCCCAGCATTTT
TRBV29-1	TRBJ1-1	many	TRBD1	CSAPDRRYTEAFF	TGCAGCGCTCCGGACAGGCGTTACACTGAAGCTTTCTTT
TRBV7-2	TRBJ1-3	many	TRBD1	CASSRQTGPGNTIYF	TGTGCCAGCAGCCGTCAGACAGGGCCTGGAAACACCATATATTTT
TRBV12-3/TRBV12-4	TRBJ2-5	.	TRBD1	CASTWTGKETQYF	TGTGCCAGCACTTGGACAGGGAAAGAGACCCAGTACTTC
TRBV20-1	TRBJ2-1	many	.	CSPPGTYNEQFF	TGCAGCCCCCCCGGGACTTACAATGAGCAGTTCTTC
TRBV4-2	TRBJ2-2	many	.	CASSQGTNTGELFF	TGTGCCAGCAGCCAGGGAACGAACACCGGGGAGCTGTTTTTT
TRBV18	TRBJ2-7	many	.	CASSPRPADEQYF	TGTGCCAGCTCACCACGGCCAGCAGACGAGCAGTACTTC
TRBV6-2/TRBV6-3	TRBJ2-5	many	TRBD2	CASSPGRTSGRETQYF	TGTGCCAGCAGCCCCGGGAGAACTAGCGGGAGAGAGACCCAGTACTTC
TRBV6-2/TRBV6-3	TRBJ2-6	.	.	CAGSYRVSSGSNVLTF	TGTGCCGGCAGTTACAGGGTTAGCTCTGGGTCCAACGTCCTGACTTTC
TRBV20-1	TRBJ2-7	many	.	CSAGQTTGQYF	TGCAGTGCTGGACAGACTACGGGGCAGTACTTC
TRBV11-2	TRBJ2-5	.	TRBD2	CASRGPGLAEETQYF	TGTGCCAGCAGGGGGCCGGGACTAGCGGAAGAGACCCAGTACTTC
TRBV20-1	TRBJ1-1	.	.	CSARPARAGVYTEAFF	TGCAGTGCTAGACCGGCCAGGGCAGGGGTGTACACTGAAGCTTTCTTT
TRBV7-2	TRBJ2-1	.	TRBD2	CPSSFMPSGINWYNERFF	TGTCCCAGCAGCTTTATGCCTAGCGGGATTAATTGGTACAATGAGCGGTTCTTC
TRBV12-3/TRBV12-4	TRBJ1-5	many	.	CASRESYSNQPQHF	TGTGCCAGCAGGGAAAGTTATAGCAATCAGCCCCAGCATTTT
TRBV3-1	TRBJ1-3	few	.	CASSQDGSPGNTIYF	TGTGCCAGCAGCCAAGATGGTAGCCCTGGAAACACCATATATTTT
TRBV12-3/TRBV12-4	TRBJ2-5	.	.	CASSPRGGRQETQYF	TGTGCCAGCAGTCCCCGGGGAGGCCGGCAAGAGACCCAGTACTTC
TRBV12-3/TRBV12-4	TRBJ2-1	many	.	CASSLTWRDAYNEQFF	TGTGCCAGCAGTTTAACATGGCGGGACGCCTACAATGAGCAGTTCTTC
TRBV24-1	TRBJ2-1	many	.	CATSGSGVVNEQFF	TGTGCCACCAGTGGTTCGGGAGTGGTCAATGAGCAGTTCTTC
TRBV28	TRBJ2-5	many	.	CASSTDQKSQYF	TGTGCCAGCAGTACGGACCAGAAGTCCCAGTACTTC
TRBV29-1	TRBJ1-5	many	.	CSVAAGINQPQHF	TGCAGCGTTGCGGCAGGGATCAATCAGCCCCAGCATTTT
TRBV6-2/TRBV6-3	TRBJ2-5	.	TRBD1	CASSYSARTGGVETQYF	TGTGCCAGCAGTTACTCTGCAAGGACAGGGGGCGTAGAGACCCAGTACTTC
TRBV27	TRBJ2-1	many	.	CASSLVSSYNEQFF	TGTGCCAGCAGTTTGGTTAGCTCCTACAATGAGCAGTTCTTC
TRBV14	TRBJ2-5	.	TRBD2	CASSQIAGAQEARYF	TGTGCCAGCAGCCAAATAGCGGGAGCCCAAGAGGCCCGGTACTTC
TRBV3-1	TRBJ2-7	few	.	CASSQNRAGDEQYF	TGTGCCAGCAGCCAAAATCGGGCCGGGGACGAGCAGTACTTC